Below, 5 T cell receptor beta chains from the same sample are listed, as sequenced in a study of vaccination and CD4 T cells after COVID-19. Cultured CD4+ T cell DNA was sequenced using the Oncomine TCR Beta short-read assay. TCRdb independently ran MiXCR on the PCR reads; one entry per CDR3 protein. Altogether over 20,000 distinct CDR3 sequences are present, roughly 40% being singletons, with the ten largest covering about 11%. These receptors' targets are unknown. Treatment: approximately 11-day PBMC culture with coronavirus spike peptide pools or control peptides (ViraFEST assay). Sample: CD4+ T cells from blood, cultured in vitro. These TCRs come from a human donor who had recovered from COVID-19.

The J gene is TRBJ2-7, the V gene TRBV20-1, with TRBD2 identical over 10 bases. CDR1 and CDR2 from the germline V gene are DFQATT and SNEGSKA (reference sequence). The V and J ends lost 5 bases and 7 bases, in that order; junction bases with no gene match: 8. This CDR3 contains 13 residues. CDR3: CSAGGLAVEEQYF. For the CDR3, the DNA is TGCAGTGCTGGTGGACTAGCGGTGGAAGAGCAGTACTTC.

The sample holds a few counts of this clonotype. The V gene is TRBV28, the J gene TRBJ1-6; D is perhaps TRBD1 (5 bases). CDR1 and CDR2 from the germline V gene are MDHEN and SYDVKM. The CDR3 consists of 14 residues. Trimming shortened V by 5 bases and J by 7 bases, and 12 bases separated the two germline ends. The CDR3 coding sequence is TGTGCCAGCAGTACATCAGGGCGCAATTCACCCCTCCACTTT. This encodes CASSTSGRNSPLHF.

V is TRBV11-2 and J is TRBJ2-5, with D hard to call. Germline CDR1 reads SGHAT; CDR2 reads FQNNGV. Trimming stripped 3 bases from V and 5 bases from J, with 13 bases between. The CDR3 consists of 14 residues. The CDR3 is CASSLGGAGETQYF. The CDR3 DNA reads as TGTGCCAGCAGCTTGGGCGGCGCCGGGGAGACCCAGTACTTC.

This clonotype has more than one count but fewer than ten. The chain links TRBV6-1 to TRBJ1-5; tentative D call: TRBD1 (5 bases). The germline gives CDR1 MNHNS, CDR2 SASEGT. The CDR3 is 13 residues long. V gave up 7 bases and J gave up 4 bases, with 11 bases separating them. The CDR3, as DNA: TGTGCCAGCACCAGGGACGGGAATCAGCCCCAGCATTTT. This gives the protein CASTRDGNQPQHF.

The CDR3 DNA sequence: TGCGCCAGCAGCCAAGACTCTCCGCCGGGAAACACCATATATTTT. Its translation: CASSQDSPPGNTIYF. The chain combines TRBV4-1 with TRBJ1-3; the D is unclear. This CDR3 spans 15 amino acids. CDR1 and CDR2 from the germline V gene are MGHRA and YSYEKL. With 0 bases removed from V and 4 bases from J, the gap between germline ends came to 10 bases.